These 30 T cell receptor beta chains were sequenced from one sample in a study of blood T cells in healthy people across ages. Through a sample-barcoded 5' primer and a J-beta primer mix, a second PCR was run for 7 to 11 cycles. TCRdb reprocessed the 5' RACE reads with MiXCR, giving one entry per CDR3 protein. The data contain approximately 680,000 distinct CDR3 sequences, about 32% of them seen just once; the ten biggest clones take up less than 20%. The sample comprised blood. These receptors originate from a woman over 75 in good health.

In regard to this clonotype: At one end the junction does not follow the germline gene, possibly because of a read error. This CDR3 reads CANSFSWAGGHNEQYF. The CDR3 DNA is TGTGCCAACAGCTTCAGTTGGGCGGGGGGCCACAATGAGCAGTACTTC. The rearrangement uses TRBV11-3 and TRBJ2-5; 8 bases match TRBD2. Germline V lookup: CDR1 SGHNT, CDR2 YENEEA. This CDR3 region has 16 residues.

This clonotype has ten or more counts. This rearrangement joins TRBV2 to TRBJ2-5, with 8 bases lining up with TRBD1. The germline V gene encodes CDR1 SNHLY and CDR2 FYNNEI. Unmatched junction bases numbered 2, after V lost 8 bases and J lost 6 bases. CDR3 length: 11 amino acids. CDR3 in DNA: TGTGCCAGCGGACAGGGAAAGACCCAGTACTTC. It yields the protein CASGQGKTQYF.

The CDR3 DNA follows: TGCAGTGCCTCTTACAAGCACTCGGGACAGGAGAGCAATCAGCCCCAGCATTTT. Protein sequence: CSASYKHSGQESNQPQHF. This chain uses TRBV20-1 with TRBJ1-5; TRBD1 matches 8 bases. The V gene's germline CDR1 is DFQATT and CDR2 SNEGSKA (reference sequence). With V trimmed by 6 bases and J by 1 base, 17 bases remained unmatched. The CDR3 covers 18 residues.

The CDR3 sequence is CASRADRADGYTF. The CDR3 DNA sequence: TGTGCCAGCAGGGCGGACAGGGCGGATGGCTACACCTTC. This chain joins TRBV7-9 and TRBJ1-2, with 8 bases that match TRBD1. Germline values: CDR1 SEHNR, CDR2 FQNEAQ (reference sequence). This CDR3 is 13 amino acids long. With V trimmed by 6 bases and J by 6 bases, 6 bases remained unmatched.

As to this clonotype: A junction boundary mismatches the germline segment, possibly from a read error. The chain's CDR3 is CASSFSGSTDAQYF. In DNA, the CDR3 is TGTGCCAGCAGTTTTAGCGGGAGCACAGATGCGCAGTATTTT. The chain couples TRBV12-3 or TRBV12-4 to TRBJ2-3; TRBD2 matches at 9 bases. This CDR3 region has 14 residues.

The rearrangement joins TRBV20-1 to TRBJ2-1, with 7 bases matching TRBD1. CDR3 length: 14 residues. V lost 5 bases, J lost 4 bases, and 8 bases stayed unmatched. Germline CDR1 DFQATT, CDR2 SNEGSKA (reference sequence). CDR3 bases: TGCAGTGCTCAGACAGGGATCGTATACAATGAGCAGTTCTTC. Its translation is CSAQTGIVYNEQFF.

This clonotype was detected a few times. Mismatch with germline at one junction end may stem from a read error. V is TRBV12-3 or TRBV12-4 and J is TRBJ2-2; D is possibly TRBD1 (6 bases). The CDR3 sequence is 14 residues long. CDR3 bases: TGTGCTAGCACCTTCCAGGGGTGGGCCGGGGAGCTGTTTTTT. This translates into CASTFQGWAGELFF.

This clonotype showed up many times. V usage is TRBV7-2 and J usage is TRBJ2-3; D may be TRBD2 (6 bases). The CDR3 sequence is 15 residues long. The V gene's germline CDR1 is SGHTA and CDR2 FQGNSA. Trimming left V 5 bases short and J 6 bases short, with 18 bases between. DNA of the CDR3: TGTGCCAGCAGCAGACCGGGACTGGCTGGGGATACGCAGTATTTT. Amino acids: CASSRPGLAGDTQYF.

Remarks on this clonotype: A read error may explain this, as a much larger clone is one base away. The V gene is TRBV5-6, the J gene TRBJ2-5; D may be TRBD2 (6 bases). There are 17 residues in the CDR3. Trimming pared 0 bases from V and 11 bases from J, leaving 26 bases between. Looked up from germline, CDR1 is SGHDT and CDR2 is YYEEEE. CDR3 sequence: CASSLGEARLGGNEQYF. CDR3 DNA sequence: TGTGCCAGCAGCTTGGGGGAGGCCAGGTTGGGTGGGAATGAGCAGTACTTC.

Note on this clonotype: A clone one base away is much larger, so this may be a read error. The chain couples TRBV7-3 to TRBJ2-1, with a possible D match to TRBD1 (6 bases). Germline V gene sequence: CDR1 SGHTA, CDR2 FQGTGA. Trimming cost V 1 base and J 13 bases, with 20 bases left between them. The CDR3 contains 15 residues. The CDR3 loop reads CASSLIGGRSETQFF. The DNA of the CDR3 is TGTGCCAGCAGCTTAATTGGGGGCCGATCTGAGACCCAGTTCTTC.

This clonotype occurred many times. The chain joins TRBV5-1 to TRBJ1-1; D is uncertain. V lost 0 bases to trimming and J lost 0 bases, with 6 bases between them. From germline, CDR1 is SGHRS and CDR2 YFSETQ. The CDR3 is made up of 14 amino acids. The CDR3 DNA is TGCGCCAGCAGCTTGGTTGGGTTGAACACTGAAGCTTTCTTT. Amino acids: CASSLVGLNTEAFF.

A remark on this clonotype: Being one base from a much bigger clone, this may be a read error. CDR3 sequence: CANSLGPAGETQYF. The CDR3 DNA follows: TGTGCCAACAGCCTCGGCCCCGCGGGGGAGACCCAGTACTTC. The J gene is TRBJ2-5, the V gene TRBV6-6, with a tentative D call TRBD2 (6 bases). The germline V gene has CDR1 MNHNY and CDR2 SVGAGI (reference sequence). The CDR3 contains 14 residues. The germline V and J ends were trimmed by 10 bases and 5 bases, with 20 bases remaining between them.

The J gene is TRBJ2-1, the V gene TRBV7-2; TRBD1 matches at 12 bases. V lost 7 bases, J lost 10 bases, and 8 bases stayed unmatched. Per germline, CDR1 SGHTA and CDR2 FQGNSA. The CDR3 runs to 14 residues. CDR3 sequence reads: CASNAGQGAGEQFF. The DNA of the CDR3 is TGTGCCAGCAACGCGGGACAGGGGGCTGGAGAGCAGTTCTTC.

The gene calls are TRBV11-2 and TRBJ2-3, with TRBD2 matching over 10 bases. Per germline, CDR1 SGHAT and CDR2 FQNNGV. The CDR3 covers 16 residues. The V segment lost 3 bases and the J segment 5 bases; nucleotides outside the gene matches: 8. The CDR3 loop reads CASSFERGGPGDTQYF. The CDR3 bases are TGTGCCAGCAGCTTTGAGCGGGGGGGCCCGGGAGATACGCAGTATTTT.

V is TRBV30 and J is TRBJ1-1; D is uncertain. The CDR3 runs to 10 residues. The germline V gene encodes CDR1 GTSNPN and CDR2 SVGIG (reference sequence). Between the trimmed V and J ends, which lost 1 base and 5 bases, there was a span of 2 bases. This CDR3 reads CAWSETEAFF. CDR3 nucleotides: TGTGCCTGGAGTGAAACTGAAGCTTTCTTT. Full variable domain (rest looked up from reference TRBV30 and TRBJ1-1): SQTIHQWPATLVQPVGSPLSLECTVEGTSNPNLYWYRQAAGRGLQLLFYSVGIGQISSEVPQNLSASRPQDRQFILSSKKLLLSDSGFYLCAWSETEAFFGQGTRLTVV.

This clonotype was counted many times. CDR3 in DNA: TGCGCCAGCAGCGTGGGGGACGGCTACAATGAGCAGTTCTTC. Encoded protein: CASSVGDGYNEQFF. V is TRBV5-1 and J is TRBJ2-1, with D perhaps being TRBD1 or TRBD2 (5 bases each). This CDR3 is 14 amino acids long. The ends were cut back, 4 bases at V and 3 bases at J, with 11 bases in the middle. Germline V gene data show CDR1 as SGHRS and CDR2 as YFSETQ.

The chain has TRBV13 and TRBJ2-3, with 8 bases matching TRBD2. CDR1 PRHDT and CDR2 FYEKMQ come from the germline V gene (reference sequence). The CDR3 contains 15 residues. Losses at the gene ends were 5 bases for V and 2 bases for J; bases not matched to a gene: 6. CDR3 in DNA: TGTGCCAGCAGCCCCGGGGGGGGGGCCACAGATACGCAGTATTTT. Protein: CASSPGGGATDTQYF.

This clonotype came up many times. The chain has TRBV24-1 and TRBJ2-3; 9 bases align to TRBD1. This CDR3 spans 13 amino acids. Unmatched junction bases numbered 3, after V lost 4 bases and J lost 8 bases. CDR1 is KGHDR and CDR2 is SFDVKD in the germline V gene. The chain's CDR3 is CATSDWTGVTQYF. CDR3 in DNA: TGTGCCACCAGTGACTGGACAGGGGTTACGCAGTATTTT.

This clonotype occurred many times. The gene calls are TRBV10-3 and TRBJ2-5; 16 bases align to TRBD2. There are 18 residues in the CDR3. Germline V gene data show CDR1 as ENHRY and CDR2 as SYGVKD. Unmatched junction bases numbered 5, after V lost 2 bases and J lost 2 bases. CDR3 sequence (DNA): TGTGCCATCAGTGAGCCGGGACTAGCGGGGGGGCCGCAAGAGACCCAGTACTTC. Translation gives CAISEPGLAGGPQETQYF.

This clonotype has a count of ten or more. The CDR3, as DNA: TGTGCCAGCAGTCCCCTCGGGGGGGCGAAACAGTACTTC. Amino acids: CASSPLGGAKQYF. The J gene is TRBJ2-7, the V gene TRBV12-3 or TRBV12-4; 8 nucleotides line up with TRBD2. The V gene end was trimmed by 5 bases and the J gene end by 10 bases; junction bases not matched to a gene: 10. This CDR3 has 13 residues.

This clonotype has ten or more counts. The CDR3 DNA is TGCAGTGCTGTACAGGGGTCAGAGACCCAGTACTTC. Translating it yields CSAVQGSETQYF. The chain uses TRBV20-1 and TRBJ2-5; 7 bases are shared with TRBD1. CDR3 length: 12 residues. The germline CDR1 and CDR2 sequences are DFQATT and SNEGSKA (reference sequence). After removal of 5 bases from V and 4 bases from J, the junction contained 4 bases not matched to a gene.

The genes are TRBV19 and TRBJ2-7, with TRBD1 matching 8 bases. The assigned J gene may be wrong: the sequence end matches TRBJ2-5 better. CDR3 length: 13 amino acids. CDR1 is LNHDA and CDR2 is SQIVND in the germline V gene (reference sequence). The CDR3 DNA sequence: TGTGCCAGTATCCCACAGGGGGGAGAGACCCAGTACTTC. It specifies CASIPQGGETQYF.

This clonotype was observed a handful of times. The chain has TRBV7-2 and TRBJ2-1, with TRBD2 matching over 10 bases. V gave up 3 bases and J gave up 8 bases; unmatched junction bases: 4. This CDR3 region has 14 residues. Germline loops: CDR1 SGHTA, CDR2 FQGNSA. The CDR3 protein is CASSLSGGADEQFF. The CDR3 bases are TGTGCCAGCAGCTTGAGCGGGGGGGCCGATGAGCAGTTCTTC.

The chain carries TRBV20-1 and TRBJ2-1; D ambiguous. CDR1 is DFQATT, CDR2 SNEGSKA, per germline (reference sequence). Trimming shortened V by 6 bases and J by 2 bases, and 8 bases separated the two germline ends. The CDR3 extends over 12 amino acids. The CDR3 nucleotides are TGCAGTGCAGACTTCGCCTACAATGAGCAGTTCTTC. This encodes CSADFAYNEQFF.

This clonotype has only a few counts. This chain links TRBV7-2 with TRBJ1-6; no firm D call. V lost 2 bases and J lost 14, with 16 bases in between. This CDR3 is 14 amino acids long. Germline CDR1 SGHTA, CDR2 FQGNSA. CDR3 loop: CASSLRSFPGALHF. CDR3 DNA sequence: TGTGCCAGCAGCTTACGGAGTTTCCCCGGGGCCCTCCACTTT.

This clonotype has only a few counts. V gene TRBV6-5 combines with J gene TRBJ2-7, with unresolved D. The length of the CDR3 is 13 residues. Germline values: CDR1 MNHEY, CDR2 SVGAGI. V lost 5 bases to trimming and J lost 7 bases, with 15 bases between them. CDR3 sequence (DNA): TGTGCCAGCAGTCGGGCCAGCCCGTGGGAGCAGTACTTC. This sequence encodes CASSRASPWEQYF.

The chain joins TRBV7-8 to TRBJ2-4; TRBD1 aligns across 7 bases. The J call may be in error: the DNA end matches TRBJ2-7 better. The CDR3 runs to 15 residues. Germline CDR1 SGHVS, CDR2 FQNEAQ. The CDR3 DNA is TGTGCCAGCAGCCACCGGGACAGCCCACCCTACGAGCAGTACGTC. Translation: CASSHRDSPPYEQYV.

This clonotype has ten or more counts. The gene calls are TRBV5-1 and TRBJ2-7, with a weak D call TRBD1 (6 bases). Trimming cost V 4 bases and J 1 base, with 15 bases left between them. There are 15 residues in the CDR3. Per germline, CDR1 SGHRS and CDR2 YFSETQ. The CDR3: CASSTIPDRSYEQYF. CDR3 coding DNA: TGCGCCAGCAGCACTATACCGGACAGATCCTACGAGCAGTACTTC.

The chain carries TRBV5-8 and TRBJ1-1; 7 nucleotides agree with TRBD1. The J segment lost 10 bases and the V segment lost 4 bases, leaving 7 bases of the junction unmatched. The CDR3 spans 12 residues. CDR1 and CDR2 from the germline V gene are SGHTS and YDEGEE. The CDR3 nucleotides are TGTGCCAGCAGCCTGGTGACAGGGACAGCTTTCTTT. Protein product: CASSLVTGTAFF. Full variable domain (outside the CDR3, taken from reference TRBV5-8 and TRBJ1-1): EAGVTQSPTHLIKTRGQQATLRCSPISGHTSVYWYQQALGLGLQFLLWYDEGEERNRGNFPPRFSGRQFPNYSSELNVNALELEDSALYLCASSLVTGTAFFGQGTRLTVV.

This clonotype was picked up many times. The chain couples TRBV7-6 to TRBJ2-1; the D gene is possibly TRBD2 (6 bases). Trimming removed 1 base from V and 3 bases from J, with 10 bases in between. The CDR3 extends over 15 amino acids. Germline V lookup: CDR1 SGHVS, CDR2 FNYEAQ. The CDR3 reads CASSLEGLNYNEQFF. Here the CDR3 DNA reads TGTGCCAGCAGCTTAGAGGGACTCAACTACAATGAGCAGTTCTTC. Variable domain in full (rest from reference TRBV7-6 and TRBJ2-1): GAGVSQSPRYKVTKRGQDVALRCDPISGHVSLYWYRQALGQGPEFLTYFNYEAQQDKSGLPNDRFSAERPEGSISTLTIQRTEQRDSAMYRCASSLEGLNYNEQFFGPGTRLTVL.